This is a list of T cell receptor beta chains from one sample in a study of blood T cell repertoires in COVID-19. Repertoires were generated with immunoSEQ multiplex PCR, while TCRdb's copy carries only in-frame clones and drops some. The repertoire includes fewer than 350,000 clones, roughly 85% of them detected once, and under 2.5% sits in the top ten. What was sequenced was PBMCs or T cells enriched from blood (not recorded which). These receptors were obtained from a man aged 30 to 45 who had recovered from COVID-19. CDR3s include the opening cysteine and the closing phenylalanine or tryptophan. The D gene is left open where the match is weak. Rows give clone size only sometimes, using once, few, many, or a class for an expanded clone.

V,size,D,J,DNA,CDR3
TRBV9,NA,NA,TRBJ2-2,TGTGCCAGCAGCGTAGACCGACAGGTCCCGAACACCGGGGAGCTGTTTTTT,CASSVDRQVPNTGELFF
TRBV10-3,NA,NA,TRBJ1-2,TGTGCCATCAGTCTGGGAGGAGGGAACTATGGCTACACCTTC,CAISLGGGNYGYTF
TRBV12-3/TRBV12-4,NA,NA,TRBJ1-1,TGTGCCAGCAGTTCATTGGGCTCCGAAGCTTTCTTT,CASSSLGSEAFF
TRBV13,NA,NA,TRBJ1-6,TGTGCCAGCAGCTCCCTGGCCTCACCCCTCCACTTT,CASSSLASPLHF
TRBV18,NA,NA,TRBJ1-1,TGTGCCAGCTCACCGGAGATGACAGAGAACACTGAAGCTTTCTTT,CASSPEMTENTEAFF
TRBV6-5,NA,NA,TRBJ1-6,TGTGCCAGCAGTTACATGGGGCGTGATAATTCACCCCTCCACTTT,CASSYMGRDNSPLHF
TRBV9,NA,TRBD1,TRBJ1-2,TGTGCCAGCAGCCCGAAGGGGGAGACAGGGGAGTTTCATGGCTATGGCTACACCTTC,CASSPKGETGEFHGYGYTF
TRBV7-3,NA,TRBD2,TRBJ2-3,TGTGCCAGCAGCCCGGACGGACTAGCGGGTCTAAATACGCAGTATTTT,CASSPDGLAGLNTQYF
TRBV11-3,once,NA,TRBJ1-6,TGTGCCAGCAGCCGTTCCGCGGATTCACCCCTCCACTTT,CASSRSADSPLHF
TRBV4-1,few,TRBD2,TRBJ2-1,TGCGCCAGCAGCCAGGGGATACTAGCGGGGGAGTACAATGAGCAGTTCTTC,CASSQGILAGEYNEQFF
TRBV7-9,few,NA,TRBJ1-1,TGTGCCAGCAGCTCCCGTCACAAGAACACTGAAGCTTTCTTT,CASSSRHKNTEAFF
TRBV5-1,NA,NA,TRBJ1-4,TGCGCCAGCAGCTTAGACCGGGTTCCGCATGAAAAACTGTTTTTT,CASSLDRVPHEKLFF
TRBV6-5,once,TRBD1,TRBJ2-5,TGTGCCAGCAGTTACACGGGACAGGGGGAAGAGACCCAGTACTTC,CASSYTGQGEETQYF
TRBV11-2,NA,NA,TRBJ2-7,TGTGCCAGCAGCTTAGAGTTCGAGCACGAGCAGTACTTC,CASSLEFEHEQYF
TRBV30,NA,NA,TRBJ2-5,TGTGCCTGGAGCGAGGACATAGAAGAGACCCAGTACTTC,CAWSEDIEETQYF
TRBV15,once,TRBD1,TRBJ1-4,TGTGCCACCAGCCAGGCCAGGGGGACGTTGAGTGAAAAACTGTTTTTT,CATSQARGTLSEKLFF
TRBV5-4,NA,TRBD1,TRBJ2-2,TGTGCCAGCAGCTTGGACAGGGGGAGCGGGGAGCTGTTTTTT,CASSLDRGSGELFF
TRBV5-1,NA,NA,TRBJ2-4,TGCGCCAGCAGCTTGGGACAGAATGGCATTCAGTACTTC,CASSLGQNGIQYF
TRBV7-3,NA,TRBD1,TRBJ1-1,TGTGCCAGCAGCACGGGACCGGGACAGCCGAACACTGAAGCTTTCTTT,CASSTGPGQPNTEAFF
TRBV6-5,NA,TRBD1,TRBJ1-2,TGTGCCAGCAGTCCTCCGGGACAGGGATCTTCTGGCTACACCTTC,CASSPPGQGSSGYTF
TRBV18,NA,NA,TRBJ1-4,TGTGCCAGCTCACCGGGACTGTCGAATGAAAAACTGTTTTTT,CASSPGLSNEKLFF
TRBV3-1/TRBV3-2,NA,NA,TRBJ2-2,TGTGCCAGCAGCTCGGGACACCTAAACACCGGGGAGCTGTTTTTT,CASSSGHLNTGELFF
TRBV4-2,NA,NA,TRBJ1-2,TGTGCCAGCAGCCAACCAACAGGGTTCGGCTACACCTTC,CASSQPTGFGYTF
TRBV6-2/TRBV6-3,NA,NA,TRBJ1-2,TGTGCCAGCAGTTCATTGCGGGATGGCTACACCTTC,CASSSLRDGYTF
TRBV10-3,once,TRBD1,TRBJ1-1,TGTGCCGCTCAGGGGGATGTGAACACTGAAGCTTTCTTT,CAAQGDVNTEAFF
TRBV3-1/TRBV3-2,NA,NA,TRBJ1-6,TGTGCCAGCAGCTTCGGCGGGGCCCATAATTCACCCCTCCACTTT,CASSFGGAHNSPLHF
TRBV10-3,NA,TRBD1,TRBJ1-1,TGTGCCATCATGACAGGGCCGCTCGAGAGTGCTTTCTTT,CAIMTGPLESAFF
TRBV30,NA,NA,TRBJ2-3,TGTGCCTGGAGTGTACGAACGCAGGTGGATACGCAGTATTTT,CAWSVRTQVDTQYF
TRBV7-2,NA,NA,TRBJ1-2,TGTGCCAGCAGCTCCTGGGAGAGTTTGGGCTATGGCTACACCTTC,CASSSWESLGYGYTF
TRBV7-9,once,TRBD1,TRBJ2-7,TGTGCCAGCAGCACGGGACAGATCGAGCAGTACTTC,CASSTGQIEQYF
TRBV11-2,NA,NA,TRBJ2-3,TGTGCCAGCAGCTTATTGTCGTCAGGGAGGATCGATACGCAGTATTTT,CASSLLSSGRIDTQYF
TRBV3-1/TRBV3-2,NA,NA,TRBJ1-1,TGTGCCAGCAGCCAAGTCGGGAAATGGGACACTGAAGCTTTCTTT,CASSQVGKWDTEAFF
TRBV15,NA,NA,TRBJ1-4,TGTGCCACCAGCAGGGCACAGGGAGCTTTCGAAAAACTGTTTTTT,CATSRAQGAFEKLFF
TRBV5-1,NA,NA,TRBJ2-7,TGCGCCAGCAGCTTAATTAGTTCCGAGCAGTACTTC,CASSLISSEQYF
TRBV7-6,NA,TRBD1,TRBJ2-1,TGTGCCAGCAGCTCTACAGGCGGGACAGGGGGCGGAGGTGAGCAGTTCTTC,CASSSTGGTGGGGEQFF
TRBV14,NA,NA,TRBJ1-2,TGTGCCAGCAGCCAAAGGGGGGGCGCGGAAGGCTACACCTTC,CASSQRGGAEGYTF
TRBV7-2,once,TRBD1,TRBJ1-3,TGTGCCAGCGCTACACCGACAGGGATCTCTGGAAACACCATATATTTT,CASATPTGISGNTIYF
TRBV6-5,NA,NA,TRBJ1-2,TGTGCCAGCAGGCGGGACCCCAACTATGGCTACACCTTC,CASRRDPNYGYTF
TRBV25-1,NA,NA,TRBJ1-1,TGTGCCAGCATTCTAAACACTGAAGCTTTCTTT,CASILNTEAFF
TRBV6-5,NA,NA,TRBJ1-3,TGTGCCAGCAGCCCCGCGGGGAGACGGGGAAACACCATATATTTT,CASSPAGRRGNTIYF
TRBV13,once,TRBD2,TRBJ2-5,TGTGCCAGCAGCTTAGTAGCTAGCGGGTCGTGGGGCGGAGAGACCCAGTACTTC,CASSLVASGSWGGETQYF
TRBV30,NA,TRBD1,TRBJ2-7,TGTGCCTGGAGAGATGACAGGGATAATTATTACGAGCAGTACTTC,CAWRDDRDNYYEQYF
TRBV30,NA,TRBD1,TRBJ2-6,TGTGCCGTTACAGGGGGTTACGGGGCCAACGTCCTGACTTTC,CAVTGGYGANVLTF
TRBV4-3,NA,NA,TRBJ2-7,TGCGCCAGCAGCCTCGACAGCTCTAGTTCCTACGAGCAGTACTTC,CASSLDSSSSYEQYF
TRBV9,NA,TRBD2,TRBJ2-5,TGTGCCAGCAGCCCCAAGCGGGGGAGGGAGACCCAGTACTTC,CASSPKRGRETQYF
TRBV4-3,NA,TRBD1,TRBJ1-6,TGCGCCAGCAGCCAAGAATCCGGGACAGGGGGTTCACCCCTCCACTTT,CASSQESGTGGSPLHF
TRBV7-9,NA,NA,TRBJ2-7,TGTGCCAGCAGCTTATTTCCCACGGACTCTACAACCTACGAGCAGTACTTC,CASSLFPTDSTTYEQYF
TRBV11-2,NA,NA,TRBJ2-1,TGTGCCAGCAGCTTAGTTCCAGCGGGCTCCTACAATGAGCAGTTCTTC,CASSLVPAGSYNEQFF
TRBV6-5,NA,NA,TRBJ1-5,TGTGCCAGCAGTCCCTCCGGGGTAAACAATCAGCCCCAGCATTTT,CASSPSGVNNQPQHF
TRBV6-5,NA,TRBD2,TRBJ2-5,TGTGCCAGCAGACAGGGACTAGCGGAAGAGACCCAGTACTTC,CASRQGLAEETQYF
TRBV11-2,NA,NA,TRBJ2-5,TGTGCCAGCAGCTCAACGGTTACAGGGTTAGAGACCCAGTACTTC,CASSSTVTGLETQYF
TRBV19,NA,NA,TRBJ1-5,TGTGCCAGTAGACCTCCGGGACTTACTAATCAGCCCCAGCATTTT,CASRPPGLTNQPQHF
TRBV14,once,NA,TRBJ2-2,TGTGCCAGCAAACCTCTCGGCGGGGCGAACACCGGGGAGCTGTTTTTT,CASKPLGGANTGELFF